This paragraph reports one TCR beta chain. Germline V gene sequence: CDR1 SGDLS, CDR2 YYNGEE. The CDR3 covers 17 residues. V lost 0 bases and J lost 6, with 18 bases in between. This specimen comes from a study of beta chain features in type 1 diabetes. The whole isolated RNA underwent reverse transcription, so sequencing captured expressed TCRB transcripts. Profiled with immunoSEQ multiplex PCR; TCRdb holds only in-frame clones, not every one. This sample has roughly 41,000 clones; around 49% occur once, and the top ten carry more than 0.6%. The V gene is TRBV9, the J gene TRBJ2-2; D is unresolved. The TCR originated in a woman between 18 and 29 years old in good health. Material: central memory CD4+ T cells from blood. The CDR3 region has the DNA TGTGCCAGCAGCGTAGCAGGCCCACAGAAAGTCCCCGGGGAGCTGTTTTTT. Translating gives CASSVAGPQKVPGELFF.